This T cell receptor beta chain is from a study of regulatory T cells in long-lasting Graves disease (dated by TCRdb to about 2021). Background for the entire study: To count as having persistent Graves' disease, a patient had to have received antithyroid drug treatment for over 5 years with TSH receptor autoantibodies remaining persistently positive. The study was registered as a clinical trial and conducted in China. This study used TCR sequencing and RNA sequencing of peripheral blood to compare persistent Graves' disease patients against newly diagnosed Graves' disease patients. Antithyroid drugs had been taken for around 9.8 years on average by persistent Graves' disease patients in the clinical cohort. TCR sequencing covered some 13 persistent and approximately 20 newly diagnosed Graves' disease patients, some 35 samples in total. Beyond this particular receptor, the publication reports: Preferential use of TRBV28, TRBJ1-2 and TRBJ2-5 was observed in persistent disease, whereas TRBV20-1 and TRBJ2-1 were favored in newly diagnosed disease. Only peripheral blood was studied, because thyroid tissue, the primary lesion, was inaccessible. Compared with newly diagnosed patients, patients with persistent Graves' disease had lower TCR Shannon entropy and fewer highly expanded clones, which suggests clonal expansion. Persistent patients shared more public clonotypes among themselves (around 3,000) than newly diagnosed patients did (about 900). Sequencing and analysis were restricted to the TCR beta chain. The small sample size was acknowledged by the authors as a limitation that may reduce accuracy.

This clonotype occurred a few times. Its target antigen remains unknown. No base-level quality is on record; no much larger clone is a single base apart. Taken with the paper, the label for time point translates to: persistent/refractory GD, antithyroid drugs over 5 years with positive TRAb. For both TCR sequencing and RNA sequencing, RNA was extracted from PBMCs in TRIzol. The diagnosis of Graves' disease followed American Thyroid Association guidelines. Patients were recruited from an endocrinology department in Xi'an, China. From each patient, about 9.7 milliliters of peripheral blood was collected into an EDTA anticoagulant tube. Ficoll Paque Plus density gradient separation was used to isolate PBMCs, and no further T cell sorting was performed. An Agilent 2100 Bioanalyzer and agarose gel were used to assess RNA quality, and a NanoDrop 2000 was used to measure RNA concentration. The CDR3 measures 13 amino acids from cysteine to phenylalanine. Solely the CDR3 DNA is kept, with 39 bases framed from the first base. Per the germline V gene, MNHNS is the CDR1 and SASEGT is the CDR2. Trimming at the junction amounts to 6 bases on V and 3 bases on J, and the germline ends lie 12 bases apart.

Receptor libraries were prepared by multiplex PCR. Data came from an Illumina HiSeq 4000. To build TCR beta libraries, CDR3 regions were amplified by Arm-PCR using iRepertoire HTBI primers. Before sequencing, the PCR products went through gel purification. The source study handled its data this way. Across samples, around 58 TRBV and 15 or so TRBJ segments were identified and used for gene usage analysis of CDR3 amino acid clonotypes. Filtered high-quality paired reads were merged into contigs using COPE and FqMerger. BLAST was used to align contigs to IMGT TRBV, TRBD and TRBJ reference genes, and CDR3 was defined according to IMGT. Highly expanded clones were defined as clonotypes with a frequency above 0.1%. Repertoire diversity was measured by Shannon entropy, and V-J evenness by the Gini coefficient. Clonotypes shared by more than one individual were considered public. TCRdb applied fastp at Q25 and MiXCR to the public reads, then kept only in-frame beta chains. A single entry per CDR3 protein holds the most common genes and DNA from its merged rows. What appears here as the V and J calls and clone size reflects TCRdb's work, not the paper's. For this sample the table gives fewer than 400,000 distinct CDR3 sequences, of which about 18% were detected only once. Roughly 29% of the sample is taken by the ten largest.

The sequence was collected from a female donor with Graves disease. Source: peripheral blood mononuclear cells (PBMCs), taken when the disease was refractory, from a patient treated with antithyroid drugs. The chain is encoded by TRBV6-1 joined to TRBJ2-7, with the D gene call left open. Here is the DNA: TGTGCCAGCAGCCAAATTCCCTACTACGAGCAGTACTTC. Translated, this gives CASSQIPYYEQYF.